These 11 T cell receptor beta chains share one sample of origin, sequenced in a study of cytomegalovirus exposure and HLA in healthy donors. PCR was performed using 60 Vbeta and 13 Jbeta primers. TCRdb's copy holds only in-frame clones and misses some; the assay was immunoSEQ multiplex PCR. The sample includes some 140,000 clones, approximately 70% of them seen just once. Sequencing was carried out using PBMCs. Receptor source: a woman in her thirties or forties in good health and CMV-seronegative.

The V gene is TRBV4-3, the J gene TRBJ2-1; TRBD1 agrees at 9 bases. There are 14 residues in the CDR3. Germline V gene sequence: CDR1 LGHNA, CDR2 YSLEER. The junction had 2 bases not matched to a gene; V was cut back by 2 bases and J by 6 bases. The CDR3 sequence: CASSQRDRANEQFF. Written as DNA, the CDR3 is TGCGCCAGCAGCCAACGGGACAGGGCCAATGAGCAGTTCTTC.

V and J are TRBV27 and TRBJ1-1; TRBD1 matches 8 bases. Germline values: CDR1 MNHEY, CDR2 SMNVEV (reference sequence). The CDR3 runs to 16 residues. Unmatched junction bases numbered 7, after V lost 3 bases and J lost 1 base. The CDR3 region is CASSFRTGRRNTEAFF. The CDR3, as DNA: TGTGCCAGCAGTTTCCGGACAGGGCGGAGGAACACTGAAGCTTTCTTT.

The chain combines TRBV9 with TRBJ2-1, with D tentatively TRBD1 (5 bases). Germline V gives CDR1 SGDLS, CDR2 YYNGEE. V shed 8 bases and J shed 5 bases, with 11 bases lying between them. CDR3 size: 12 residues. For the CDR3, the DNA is TGTGCCAGTGGGCAGGGCAACAATGAGCAGTTCTTC. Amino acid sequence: CASGQGNNEQFF.

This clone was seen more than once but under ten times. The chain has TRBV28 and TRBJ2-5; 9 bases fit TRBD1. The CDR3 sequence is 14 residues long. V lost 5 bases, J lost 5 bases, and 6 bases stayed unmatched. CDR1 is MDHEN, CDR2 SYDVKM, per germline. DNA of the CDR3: TGTGCCAGCAGTCGGGACAGGGAGCGGGAGACCCAGTACTTC. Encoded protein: CASSRDRERETQYF.

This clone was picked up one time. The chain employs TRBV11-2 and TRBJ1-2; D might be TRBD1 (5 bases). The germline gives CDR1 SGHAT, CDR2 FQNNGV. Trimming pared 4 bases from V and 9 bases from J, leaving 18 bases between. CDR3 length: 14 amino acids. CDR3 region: CASSSIDSARSYTF. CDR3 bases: TGTGCCAGCAGCTCAATAGACAGCGCTCGAAGCTACACCTTC.

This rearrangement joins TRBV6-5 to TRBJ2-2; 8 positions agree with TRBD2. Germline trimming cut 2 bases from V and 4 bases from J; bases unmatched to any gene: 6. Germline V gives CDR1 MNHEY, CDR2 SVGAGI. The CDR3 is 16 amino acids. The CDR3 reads CASSYGLAPSTGELFF. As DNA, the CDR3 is TGTGCCAGCAGTTACGGACTAGCCCCCTCCACCGGGGAGCTGTTTTTT.

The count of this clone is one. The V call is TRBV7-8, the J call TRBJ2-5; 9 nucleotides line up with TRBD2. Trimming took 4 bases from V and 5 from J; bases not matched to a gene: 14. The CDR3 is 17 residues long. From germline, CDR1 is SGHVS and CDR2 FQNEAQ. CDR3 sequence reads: CASSSSMGLAFRETQYF. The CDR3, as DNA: TGTGCCAGCAGCTCCTCAATGGGACTAGCATTTCGGGAGACCCAGTACTTC. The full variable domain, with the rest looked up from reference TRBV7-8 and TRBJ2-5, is GAGVSQSPRYKVAKRGQDVALRCDPISGHVSLFWYQQALGQGPEFLTYFQNEAQLDKSGLPSDRFFAERPEGSVSTLKIQRTQQEDSAVYLCASSSSMGLAFRETQYFGPGTRLLVL.

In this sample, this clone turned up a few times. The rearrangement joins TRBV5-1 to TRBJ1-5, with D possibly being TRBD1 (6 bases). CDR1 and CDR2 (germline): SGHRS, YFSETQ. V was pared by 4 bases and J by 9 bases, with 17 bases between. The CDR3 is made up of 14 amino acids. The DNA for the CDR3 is TGCGCCAGCAGCCTGGCGGGCAGGGGAATGCCCCAGCATTTT. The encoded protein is CASSLAGRGMPQHF. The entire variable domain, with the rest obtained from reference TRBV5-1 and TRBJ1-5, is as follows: KAGVTQTPRYLIKTRGQQVTLSCSPISGHRSVSWYQQTPGQGLQFLFEYFSETQRNKGNFPGRFSGRQFSNSRSEMNVSTLELGDSALYLCASSLAGRGMPQHFGDGTRLSIL.

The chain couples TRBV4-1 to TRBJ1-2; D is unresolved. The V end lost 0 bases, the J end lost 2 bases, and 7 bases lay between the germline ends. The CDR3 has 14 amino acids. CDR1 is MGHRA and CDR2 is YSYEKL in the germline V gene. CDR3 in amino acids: CASSQEYSNYGYTF. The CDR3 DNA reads TGCGCCAGCAGCCAAGAGTACTCCAACTATGGCTACACCTTC.

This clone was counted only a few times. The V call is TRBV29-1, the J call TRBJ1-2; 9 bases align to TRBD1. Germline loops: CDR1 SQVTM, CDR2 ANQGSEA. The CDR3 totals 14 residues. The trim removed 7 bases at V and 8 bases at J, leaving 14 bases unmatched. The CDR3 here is CSGATGGRGEGYTF. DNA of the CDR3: TGCAGCGGGGCAACAGGGGGCAGGGGGGAAGGCTACACCTTC.

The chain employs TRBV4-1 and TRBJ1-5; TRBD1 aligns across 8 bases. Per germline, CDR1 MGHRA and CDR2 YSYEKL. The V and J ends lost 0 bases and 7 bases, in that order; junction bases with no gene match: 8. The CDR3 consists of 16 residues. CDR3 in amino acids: CASSQDVGQGKQPQHF. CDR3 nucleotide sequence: TGCGCCAGCAGCCAAGATGTTGGACAGGGAAAACAGCCCCAGCATTTT.